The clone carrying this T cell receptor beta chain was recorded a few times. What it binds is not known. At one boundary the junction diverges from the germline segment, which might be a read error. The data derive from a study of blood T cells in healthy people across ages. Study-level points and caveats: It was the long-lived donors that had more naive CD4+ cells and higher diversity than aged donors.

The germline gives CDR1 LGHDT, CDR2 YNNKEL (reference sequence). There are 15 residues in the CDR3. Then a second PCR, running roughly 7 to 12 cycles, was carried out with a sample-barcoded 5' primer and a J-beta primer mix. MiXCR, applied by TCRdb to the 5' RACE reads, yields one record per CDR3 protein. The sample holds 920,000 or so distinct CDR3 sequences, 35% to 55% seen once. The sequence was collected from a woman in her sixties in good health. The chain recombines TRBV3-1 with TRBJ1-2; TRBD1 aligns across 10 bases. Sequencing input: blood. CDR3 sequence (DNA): TGTGCCAGCAGCCCGCGGGACAGGGGTATCTATGGTTACACCTTC. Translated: CASSPRDRGIYGYTF. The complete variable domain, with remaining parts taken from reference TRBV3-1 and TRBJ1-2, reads DTAVSQTPKYLVTQMGNDKSIKCEQNLGHDTMYWYKQDSKKFLKIMFSYNNKELIINETVPNRFSPKSPDKAHLNLHINSLELGDSAVYFCASSPRDRGIYGYTFGSGTRLTVV.